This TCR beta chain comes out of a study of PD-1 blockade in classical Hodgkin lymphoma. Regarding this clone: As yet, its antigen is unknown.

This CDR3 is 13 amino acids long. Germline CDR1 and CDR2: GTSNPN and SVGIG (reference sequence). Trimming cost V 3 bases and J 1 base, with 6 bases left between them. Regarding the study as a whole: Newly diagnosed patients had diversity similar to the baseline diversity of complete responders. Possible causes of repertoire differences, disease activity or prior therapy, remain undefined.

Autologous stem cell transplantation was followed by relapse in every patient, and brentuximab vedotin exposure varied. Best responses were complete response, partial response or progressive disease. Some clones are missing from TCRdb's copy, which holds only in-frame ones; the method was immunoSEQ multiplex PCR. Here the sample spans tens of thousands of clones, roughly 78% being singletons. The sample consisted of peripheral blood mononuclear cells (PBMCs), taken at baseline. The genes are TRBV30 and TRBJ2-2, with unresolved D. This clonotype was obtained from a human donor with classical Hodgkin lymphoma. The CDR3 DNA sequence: TGTGCCTGGAGCAAGGGGAACACCGGGGAGCTGTTTTTT. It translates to CAWSKGNTGELFF.